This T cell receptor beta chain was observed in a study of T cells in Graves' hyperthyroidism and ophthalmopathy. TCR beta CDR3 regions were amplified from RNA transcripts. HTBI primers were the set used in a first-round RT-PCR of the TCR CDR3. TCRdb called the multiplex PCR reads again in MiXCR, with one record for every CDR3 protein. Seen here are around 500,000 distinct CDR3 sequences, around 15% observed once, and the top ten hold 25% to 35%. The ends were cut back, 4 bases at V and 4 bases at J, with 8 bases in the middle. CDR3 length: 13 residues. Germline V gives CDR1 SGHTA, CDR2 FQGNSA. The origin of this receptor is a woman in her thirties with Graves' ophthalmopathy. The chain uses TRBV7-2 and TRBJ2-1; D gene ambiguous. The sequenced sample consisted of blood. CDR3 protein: CASSSPTYNEQFF. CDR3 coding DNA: TGTGCCAGCAGCTCCCCCACTTACAATGAGCAGTTCTTC.